Listed below are T cell receptor beta chains from one sample, sequenced in a study of blood T cell repertoires in COVID-19. Profiling relied on immunoSEQ multiplex PCR, and the TCRdb table lists in-frame clones only, not all of them. Of under 300,000 clones in the sample, roughly nine tenths were seen once. Sequenced input: peripheral blood. The receptor source for this set is a woman under 40 with COVID-19, enrolled during active disease. Both conserved end residues are part of each CDR3. A D gene is named only where the DNA matches it firmly. Some rows have no size entry. The others give once, few or many, or a class for an expanded clone.

CDR3aa: CASSEGLPGRYEQYF
CDR3nt: TGTGCCAGCAGTGAAGGGCTACCAGGCCGCTACGAGCAGTACTTC
j_gene: TRBJ2-7
d_gene: -
abundance: -
v_gene: TRBV6-1

CDR3aa: CASSSSNRGFPYEQYF
CDR3nt: TGTGCCAGCAGCTCCAGCAACAGGGGGTTCCCCTACGAGCAGTACTTC
j_gene: TRBJ2-7
d_gene: TRBD1
abundance: -
v_gene: TRBV7-6

CDR3aa: CASSYHGTGGSAFF
CDR3nt: TGCGCCAGCAGTTATCACGGGACAGGGGGCTCGGCTTTCTTT
j_gene: TRBJ1-1
d_gene: TRBD1
abundance: -
v_gene: TRBV5-1

CDR3aa: CASSPSVGAGGLQSSYNGQFF
CDR3nt: TGTGCCAGCAGCCCCTCCGTGGGCGCGGGGGGCCTCCAGAGCTCCTACAATGGGCAGTTCTTC
j_gene: TRBJ2-1
d_gene: TRBD2
abundance: -
v_gene: TRBV3-1/TRBV3-2

CDR3aa: CATRGLAPDTQYF
CDR3nt: TGTGCCACCCGAGGACTAGCGCCAGATACGCAGTATTTT
j_gene: TRBJ2-3
d_gene: TRBD2
abundance: once
v_gene: TRBV19

CDR3aa: CASSWGGRQPQHF
CDR3nt: TGTGCCAGCTCTTGGGGGGGCCGTCAGCCCCAGCATTTT
j_gene: TRBJ1-5
d_gene: -
abundance: -
v_gene: TRBV12-3/TRBV12-4

CDR3aa: CASSPRLTGELFF
CDR3nt: TGTGCCAGCAGCCCCCGACTGACGGGGGAGCTGTTTTTT
j_gene: TRBJ2-2
d_gene: -
abundance: once
v_gene: TRBV7-6

CDR3aa: CASSPTTETGELFF
CDR3nt: TGCGCCAGCAGTCCCACGACTGAGACCGGGGAGCTGTTTTTT
j_gene: TRBJ2-2
d_gene: -
abundance: few
v_gene: TRBV10-1

CDR3aa: CASSKGQDAYEQYF
CDR3nt: TGTGCCAGCAGCAAGGGACAGGACGCTTACGAGCAGTACTTC
j_gene: TRBJ2-7
d_gene: TRBD1
abundance: -
v_gene: TRBV9

CDR3aa: CASAQGTGEWWQYF
CDR3nt: TGCGCCAGCGCTCAAGGGACAGGGGAATGGTGGCAGTACTTC
j_gene: TRBJ2-7
d_gene: TRBD1
abundance: -
v_gene: TRBV5-1

CDR3aa: CASGGQGDFGYGYTF
CDR3nt: TGCGCCAGCGGGGGACAGGGGGATTTTGGATATGGCTACACCTTC
j_gene: TRBJ1-2
d_gene: TRBD1
abundance: -
v_gene: TRBV5-1

CDR3aa: CASTRSGGVYNEQFF
CDR3nt: TGCGCCAGCACCCGTAGCGGGGGGGTTTACAATGAGCAGTTCTTC
j_gene: TRBJ2-1
d_gene: TRBD2
abundance: -
v_gene: TRBV23-1

CDR3aa: CASSLYRGLDGYTF
CDR3nt: TGTGCCAGCAGTCTGTACAGGGGGCTCGATGGCTACACCTTC
j_gene: TRBJ1-2
d_gene: TRBD1
abundance: -
v_gene: TRBV27

CDR3aa: CASSGDSYEQYF
CDR3nt: TGTGCCAGCAGCGGGGACTCCTACGAGCAGTACTTC
j_gene: TRBJ2-7
d_gene: -
abundance: -
v_gene: TRBV12-3/TRBV12-4

CDR3aa: CASSMGQGAHQPQHF
CDR3nt: TGTGCCAGTAGTATGGGGCAGGGGGCTCATCAGCCCCAGCATTTT
j_gene: TRBJ1-5
d_gene: TRBD1
abundance: -
v_gene: TRBV19

CDR3aa: CASSPLTGLPGELFF
CDR3nt: TGTGCCAGCTCACCACTGACAGGACTTCCCGGGGAGCTGTTTTTT
j_gene: TRBJ2-2
d_gene: -
abundance: -
v_gene: TRBV18

CDR3aa: CASSQLDRGRDGYTF
CDR3nt: TGTGCCAGCAGCCAATTGGACAGGGGGCGCGATGGCTACACCTTC
j_gene: TRBJ1-2
d_gene: TRBD1
abundance: -
v_gene: TRBV3-1/TRBV3-2

CDR3aa: CASSPTLLGYTF
CDR3nt: TGTGCCAGCAGCCCAACCCTACTTGGCTACACCTTC
j_gene: TRBJ1-2
d_gene: -
abundance: -
v_gene: TRBV28

CDR3aa: CASSTGLAGNTGELFF
CDR3nt: TGTGCCAGCAGCACCGGACTAGCGGGGAACACCGGGGAGCTGTTTTTT
j_gene: TRBJ2-2
d_gene: TRBD2
abundance: -
v_gene: TRBV11-3

CDR3aa: CASSHRAGRDEKLFF
CDR3nt: TGTGCCAGCAGCCATCGGGCGGGACGGGATGAAAAACTGTTTTTT
j_gene: TRBJ1-4
d_gene: -
abundance: -
v_gene: TRBV3-1/TRBV3-2

CDR3aa: CSVYYAGGELFF
CDR3nt: TGCAGCGTCTACTATGCGGGTGGGGAGCTGTTTTTT
j_gene: TRBJ2-2
d_gene: -
abundance: -
v_gene: TRBV29-1

CDR3aa: CASSWYRNTGELFF
CDR3nt: TGCGCCAGCAGCTGGTACAGGAACACCGGGGAGCTGTTTTTT
j_gene: TRBJ2-2
d_gene: -
abundance: -
v_gene: TRBV5-1

CDR3aa: CASSESRQGSEQYF
CDR3nt: TGCGCCAGCAGTGAGTCGCGACAGGGTTCCGAGCAGTACTTC
j_gene: TRBJ2-7
d_gene: TRBD1
abundance: -
v_gene: TRBV10-1

CDR3aa: CASSYQTGEITEAFF
CDR3nt: TGTGCCAGCAGCTACCAGACCGGAGAGATAACAGAAGCTTTCTTT
j_gene: TRBJ1-1
d_gene: -
abundance: -
v_gene: TRBV7-6

CDR3aa: CASSPGGPVEQYF
CDR3nt: TGTGCCAGCAGCCCGGGGGGGCCCGTCGAGCAGTACTTC
j_gene: TRBJ2-7
d_gene: TRBD2
abundance: -
v_gene: TRBV28

CDR3aa: CASRFPSGLTRNEQFF
CDR3nt: TGTGCCAGCAGGTTCCCCTCGGGACTTACCCGCAATGAGCAGTTCTTC
j_gene: TRBJ2-1
d_gene: -
abundance: -
v_gene: TRBV27

CDR3aa: CASSIAYSGANVLTF
CDR3nt: TGCGCCAGCTCAATTGCCTACTCTGGGGCCAACGTCCTGACTTTC
j_gene: TRBJ2-6
d_gene: -
abundance: -
v_gene: TRBV10-2

CDR3aa: CASSPQMFEQFF
CDR3nt: TGTGCCAGCAGTCCTCAGATGTTTGAGCAGTTCTTC
j_gene: TRBJ2-1
d_gene: -
abundance: -
v_gene: TRBV12-3/TRBV12-4

CDR3aa: CASSGTTSGGNYEQYF
CDR3nt: TGTGCCAGCAGCGGGACGACTAGCGGGGGGAACTACGAGCAGTACTTC
j_gene: TRBJ2-7
d_gene: TRBD2
abundance: -
v_gene: TRBV5-5

CDR3aa: CASPTTSYNEQFF
CDR3nt: TGTGCCAGTCCGACTACCTCCTACAATGAGCAGTTCTTC
j_gene: TRBJ2-1
d_gene: -
abundance: -
v_gene: TRBV2

CDR3aa: CASSLNRDTGELFF
CDR3nt: TGTGCCAGCAGTTTGAACAGGGACACCGGGGAGCTGTTTTTT
j_gene: TRBJ2-2
d_gene: -
abundance: few
v_gene: TRBV6-5

CDR3aa: CASREEYEQFF
CDR3nt: TGTGCCAGCAGGGAGGAGTATGAGCAGTTCTTC
j_gene: TRBJ2-1
d_gene: -
abundance: -
v_gene: TRBV7-9

CDR3aa: CASSQDLAVSYEQYF
CDR3nt: TGTGCCAGCAGCCAAGATTTGGCAGTATCCTACGAGCAGTACTTC
j_gene: TRBJ2-7
d_gene: -
abundance: -
v_gene: TRBV14

CDR3aa: CASSEISGGETQYF
CDR3nt: TGTGCCAGCAGTGAAATCTCCGGAGGGGAGACCCAGTACTTC
j_gene: TRBJ2-5
d_gene: -
abundance: few
v_gene: TRBV2

CDR3aa: CAISESWTGGNTEAFF
CDR3nt: TGTGCCATCAGTGAGAGTTGGACAGGGGGCAACACTGAAGCTTTCTTT
j_gene: TRBJ1-1
d_gene: TRBD1
abundance: -
v_gene: TRBV10-3

CDR3aa: CASSSTQGGSTEAFF
CDR3nt: TGTGCCAGCAGTTCGACACAGGGAGGGAGCACTGAAGCTTTCTTT
j_gene: TRBJ1-1
d_gene: -
abundance: -
v_gene: TRBV6-2/TRBV6-3

CDR3aa: CASSIRDISNYGYTF
CDR3nt: TGTGCCAGCAGCATCCGGGATATTTCAAACTATGGCTACACCTTC
j_gene: TRBJ1-2
d_gene: -
abundance: -
v_gene: TRBV13

CDR3aa: CASSEGTQKTYGYTF
CDR3nt: TGTGCCAGCAGTGAAGGGACTCAAAAGACCTATGGCTACACCTTC
j_gene: TRBJ1-2
d_gene: -
abundance: -
v_gene: TRBV6-1

CDR3aa: CASRVAGPNQPQHF
CDR3nt: TGTGCCAGTCGGGTAGCTGGCCCGAATCAGCCCCAGCATTTT
j_gene: TRBJ1-5
d_gene: -
abundance: -
v_gene: TRBV28

CDR3aa: CASSSRTGAFYEQYF
CDR3nt: TGTGCCAGCAGCAGCCGGACAGGGGCTTTCTACGAGCAGTACTTC
j_gene: TRBJ2-7
d_gene: TRBD1
abundance: -
v_gene: TRBV5-6

CDR3aa: CASRLRTGEYVF
CDR3nt: TGTGCCAGCAGGTTACGGACAGGCGAGTATGTCTTT
j_gene: TRBJ1-1
d_gene: TRBD1
abundance: -
v_gene: TRBV27

CDR3aa: CASTRRWLAGKYEQYF
CDR3nt: TGTGCCAGCACCCGAAGGTGGCTAGCGGGGAAGTACGAGCAGTACTTC
j_gene: TRBJ2-7
d_gene: -
abundance: -
v_gene: TRBV21-1

CDR3aa: CATQRDSNEKLFF
CDR3nt: TGTGCCACCCAGAGAGACAGTAATGAAAAACTGTTTTTT
j_gene: TRBJ1-4
d_gene: -
abundance: -
v_gene: TRBV25-1

CDR3aa: CASSLLPGQTEAFF
CDR3nt: TGCGCCAGCAGCTTGCTTCCCGGACAGACTGAAGCTTTCTTT
j_gene: TRBJ1-1
d_gene: -
abundance: -
v_gene: TRBV5-1

CDR3aa: CASSLMSGNTIYF
CDR3nt: TGTGCCAGCAGTTTAATGAGCGGAAACACCATATATTTT
j_gene: TRBJ1-3
d_gene: -
abundance: -
v_gene: TRBV12-3/TRBV12-4

CDR3aa: CASTPGRASTGELFF
CDR3nt: TGTGCCAGCACCCCTGGGAGGGCGAGTACCGGGGAGCTGTTTTTT
j_gene: TRBJ2-2
d_gene: TRBD2
abundance: -
v_gene: TRBV2

CDR3aa: CASGLGQGYGYTF
CDR3nt: TGTGCTAGTGGTTTGGGACAGGGCTATGGCTACACCTTC
j_gene: TRBJ1-2
d_gene: TRBD1
abundance: -
v_gene: TRBV12-5

CDR3aa: CASSVRSYRARNYGYTF
CDR3nt: TGTGCCAGCAGCGTCCGATCATACAGGGCTAGGAACTATGGCTACACCTTC
j_gene: TRBJ1-2
d_gene: -
abundance: -
v_gene: TRBV11-2

CDR3aa: CASSLDRAEKLFF
CDR3nt: TGTGCCAGTAGTTTGGACAGGGCAGAAAAACTGTTTTTT
j_gene: TRBJ1-4
d_gene: TRBD1
abundance: -
v_gene: TRBV19

CDR3aa: CASTPAGGNYGYTF
CDR3nt: TGTGCCAGCACCCCGGCGGGAGGCAACTATGGCTACACCTTC
j_gene: TRBJ1-2
d_gene: -
abundance: -
v_gene: TRBV2

CDR3aa: CASSLAGTRQETQYF
CDR3nt: TGCGCCAGCAGCTTGGCCGGGACACGACAAGAGACCCAGTACTTC
j_gene: TRBJ2-5
d_gene: -
abundance: once
v_gene: TRBV5-1

CDR3aa: CASRSGGQPQHF
CDR3nt: TGTGCCAGCAGATCCGGGGGACAGCCCCAGCATTTT
j_gene: TRBJ1-5
d_gene: -
abundance: -
v_gene: TRBV27

CDR3aa: CASSLSRVETQYF
CDR3nt: TGTGCCAGCAGTCTCTCCCGGGTAGAGACCCAGTACTTC
j_gene: TRBJ2-5
d_gene: -
abundance: -
v_gene: TRBV25-1

CDR3aa: CASSHGTGVYNSPLHF
CDR3nt: TGTGCCAGCAGCCACGGGACAGGGGTTTATAATTCACCCCTCCACTTT
j_gene: TRBJ1-6
d_gene: TRBD1
abundance: -
v_gene: TRBV28